This TCR beta chain was documented in a study of Ad26.COV2.S vaccination and SARS-CoV-2 variants. Overall study context: Doses of Ad26.COV2.S were injected into muscle once or twice, 56 days apart.

In this sample, this clone turned up once. Its antigen is not known. Study observations and caveats: Those who received the vaccine showed greater spike-specific TCR breadth than those given placebo. The authors reported substantial breadth in spike-specific CD8+ and CD4+ T cell responses after vaccination.

V was shortened by 4 bases and J by 4 bases, with 10 bases between the two germline ends. The CDR3 loop spans 13 amino acids. Germline V lookup: CDR1 SGHDN, CDR2 FVKESK. The method was immunoSEQ multiplex PCR; TCRdb's version includes in-frame clones alone and lacks a portion of them. The sample records some 350,000 clones, 70% to 90% being singletons. The treatment was: around 19 received Ad26.COV2.S at low or high dose, single or two shots; roughly five received placebo; per-sample allocation not given. On day 63 after the first injection, vaccine and placebo recipients gave samples. Built on an Ad26 vector, the vaccine expressed Wuhan-strain SARS-CoV-2 spike.

This TCR came from a person between 18 and 59 years old who received the Ad26.COV2.S COVID-19 vaccine or a placebo. Here the sequenced sample was peripheral blood, taken in a trial of Ad26.COV2.S vaccine versus placebo. The chain is built from TRBV14 and TRBJ2-5, with D possibly being TRBD2 (5 bases). Written as DNA, the CDR3 is TGTGCCAGCAGCCCGAATGAGGGAGAGACCCAGTACTTC. It yields the protein CASSPNEGETQYF.